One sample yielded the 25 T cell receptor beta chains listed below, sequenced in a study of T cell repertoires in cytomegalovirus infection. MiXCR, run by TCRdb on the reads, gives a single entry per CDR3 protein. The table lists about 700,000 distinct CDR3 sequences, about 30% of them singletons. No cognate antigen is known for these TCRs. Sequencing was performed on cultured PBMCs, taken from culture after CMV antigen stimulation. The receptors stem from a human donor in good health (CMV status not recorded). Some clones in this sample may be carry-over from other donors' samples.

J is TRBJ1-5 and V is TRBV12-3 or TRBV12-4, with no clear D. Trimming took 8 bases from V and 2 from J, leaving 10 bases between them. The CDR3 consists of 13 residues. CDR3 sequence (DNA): TGTGCCAGCCAGCAGGCGGGCAATCAGCCCCAGCATTTT. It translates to CASQQAGNQPQHF.

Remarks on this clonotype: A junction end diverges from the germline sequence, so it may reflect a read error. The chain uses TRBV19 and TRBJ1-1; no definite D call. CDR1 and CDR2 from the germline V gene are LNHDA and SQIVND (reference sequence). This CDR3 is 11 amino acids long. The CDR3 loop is CDSSIYTEASF. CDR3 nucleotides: TGTGACAGTAGTATCTACACTGAAGCTTCCTTT.

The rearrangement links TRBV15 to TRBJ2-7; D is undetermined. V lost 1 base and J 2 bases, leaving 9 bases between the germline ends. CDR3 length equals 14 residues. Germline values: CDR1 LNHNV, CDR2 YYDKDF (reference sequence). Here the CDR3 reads CATSRGASTYEQYF. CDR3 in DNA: TGTGCCACCAGCAGAGGTGCCAGTACCTACGAGCAGTACTTC. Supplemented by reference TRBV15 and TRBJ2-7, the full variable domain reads DAMVIQNPRYQVTQFGKPVTLSCSQTLNHNVMYWYQQKSSQAPKLLFHYYDKDFNNEADTPDNFQSRRPNTSFCFLDIRSPGLGDTAMYLCATSRGASTYEQYFGPGTRLTVT.

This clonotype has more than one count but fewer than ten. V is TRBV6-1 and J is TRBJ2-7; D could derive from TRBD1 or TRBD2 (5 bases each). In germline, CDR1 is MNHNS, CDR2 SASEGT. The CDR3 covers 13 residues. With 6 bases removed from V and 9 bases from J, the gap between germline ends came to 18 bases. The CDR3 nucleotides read TGTGCCAGCAGCAGGACACCTGGGAGTGTGCAGTACTTC. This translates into CASSRTPGSVQYF.

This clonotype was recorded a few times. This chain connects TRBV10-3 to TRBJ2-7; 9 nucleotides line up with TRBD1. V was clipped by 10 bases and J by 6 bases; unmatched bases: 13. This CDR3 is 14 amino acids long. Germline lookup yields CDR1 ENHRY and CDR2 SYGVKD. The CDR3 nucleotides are TGTGCCACCCAAGACAGGGGGAGATTGGGCGAGCAGTACTTC. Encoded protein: CATQDRGRLGEQYF.

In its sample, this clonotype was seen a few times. The CDR3 protein is CASSPNPNSPLHF. The CDR3, as DNA: TGTGCCAGCAGCCCCAACCCGAATTCACCCCTCCACTTT. The chain links TRBV7-9 to TRBJ1-6, with D hard to call. Deletions cut 5 bases from V and 7 bases from J, with 9 bases between. Per the germline V gene, CDR1 is SEHNR and CDR2 is FQNEAQ (reference sequence). The CDR3 covers 13 residues.

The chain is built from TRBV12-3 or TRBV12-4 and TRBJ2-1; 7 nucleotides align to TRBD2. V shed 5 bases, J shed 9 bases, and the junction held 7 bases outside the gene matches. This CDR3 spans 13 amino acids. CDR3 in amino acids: CASSALASGEQFF. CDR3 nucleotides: TGTGCCAGCAGTGCACTAGCGTCGGGTGAGCAGTTCTTC.

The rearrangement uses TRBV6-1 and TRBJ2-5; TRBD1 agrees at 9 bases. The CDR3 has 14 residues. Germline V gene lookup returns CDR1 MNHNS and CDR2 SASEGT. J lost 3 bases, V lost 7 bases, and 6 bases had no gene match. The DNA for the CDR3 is TGTGCCAGCATCGAGACAGGGGGTAAAGAGACCCAGTACTTC. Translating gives CASIETGGKETQYF.

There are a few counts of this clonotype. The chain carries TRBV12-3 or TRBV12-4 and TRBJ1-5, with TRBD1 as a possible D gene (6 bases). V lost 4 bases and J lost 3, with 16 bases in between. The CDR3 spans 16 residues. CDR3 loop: CASSSRGDGNNQPQHF. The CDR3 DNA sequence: TGTGCCAGCAGTTCCAGGGGTGACGGCAACAATCAGCCCCAGCATTTT.

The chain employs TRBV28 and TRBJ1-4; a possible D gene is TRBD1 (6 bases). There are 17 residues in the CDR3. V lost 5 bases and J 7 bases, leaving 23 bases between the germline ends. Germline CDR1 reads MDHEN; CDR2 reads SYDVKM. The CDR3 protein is CASSSLLSGGVLEKLFF. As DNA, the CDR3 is TGTGCCAGCAGTAGCCTCCTTTCGGGGGGCGTTCTTGAAAAACTGTTTTTT.

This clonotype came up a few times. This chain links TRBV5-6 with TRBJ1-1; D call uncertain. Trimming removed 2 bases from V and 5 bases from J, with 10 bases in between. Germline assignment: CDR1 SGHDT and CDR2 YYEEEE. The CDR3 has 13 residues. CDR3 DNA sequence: TGTGCCAGCAGCTTAGGGCGAGTTACTGAAGCTTTCTTT. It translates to CASSLGRVTEAFF.

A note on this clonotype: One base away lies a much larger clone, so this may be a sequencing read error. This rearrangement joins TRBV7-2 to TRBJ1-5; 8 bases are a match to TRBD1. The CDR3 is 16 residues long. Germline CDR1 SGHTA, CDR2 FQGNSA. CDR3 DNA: TGTGCCAGCAGCCCATGGACAGGGCCAAGCAATCAGCACCAGCATTTT. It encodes CASSPWTGPSNQHQHF.

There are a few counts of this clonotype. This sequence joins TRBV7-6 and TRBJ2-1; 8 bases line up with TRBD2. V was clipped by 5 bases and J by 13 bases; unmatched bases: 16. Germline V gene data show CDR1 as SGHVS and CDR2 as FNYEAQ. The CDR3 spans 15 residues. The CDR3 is CASSPSAGGIGKQFF. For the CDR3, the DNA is TGTGCCAGCAGCCCCTCCGCGGGGGGCATCGGGAAACAGTTCTTC. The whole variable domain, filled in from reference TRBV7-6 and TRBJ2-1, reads GAGVSQSPRYKVTKRGQDVALRCDPISGHVSLYWYRQALGQGPEFLTYFNYEAQQDKSGLPNDRFSAERPEGSISTLTIQRTEQRDSAMYRCASSPSAGGIGKQFFGPGTRLTVL.

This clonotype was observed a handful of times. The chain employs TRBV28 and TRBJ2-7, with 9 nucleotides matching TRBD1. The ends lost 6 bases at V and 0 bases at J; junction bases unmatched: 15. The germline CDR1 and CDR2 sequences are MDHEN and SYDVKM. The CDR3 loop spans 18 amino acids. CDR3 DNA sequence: TGTGCCAGCAGCTCCTTTGGACAGGGGAAAATCCGCTCCTACGAGCAGTACTTC. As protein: CASSSFGQGKIRSYEQYF.

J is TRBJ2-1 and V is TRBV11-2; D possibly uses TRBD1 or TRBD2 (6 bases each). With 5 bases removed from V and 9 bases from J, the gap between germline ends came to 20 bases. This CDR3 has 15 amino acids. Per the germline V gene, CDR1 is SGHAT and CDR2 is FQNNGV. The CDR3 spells CASSQTTGARSEQFF. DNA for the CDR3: TGTGCCAGCAGCCAAACTACGGGGGCGCGGAGTGAGCAGTTCTTC.

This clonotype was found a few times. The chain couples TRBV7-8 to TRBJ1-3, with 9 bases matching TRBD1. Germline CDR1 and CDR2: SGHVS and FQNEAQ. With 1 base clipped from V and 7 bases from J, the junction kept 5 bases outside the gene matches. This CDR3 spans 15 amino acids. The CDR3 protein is CASSLGGTGRNTIYF. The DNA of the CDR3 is TGTGCCAGCAGCTTAGGAGGGACAGGGAGGAACACCATATATTTT.

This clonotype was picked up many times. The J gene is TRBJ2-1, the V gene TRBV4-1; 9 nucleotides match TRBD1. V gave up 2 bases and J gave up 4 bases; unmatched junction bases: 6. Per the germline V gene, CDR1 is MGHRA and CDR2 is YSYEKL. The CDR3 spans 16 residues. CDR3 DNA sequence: TGCGCCAGCAGCCAAACCGGGACAGGGTCATACAATGAGCAGTTCTTC. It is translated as CASSQTGTGSYNEQFF.

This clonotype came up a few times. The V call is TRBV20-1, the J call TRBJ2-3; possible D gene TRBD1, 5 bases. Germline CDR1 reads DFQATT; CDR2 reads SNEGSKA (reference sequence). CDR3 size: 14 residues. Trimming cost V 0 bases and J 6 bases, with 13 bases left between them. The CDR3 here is CSARDRRGADTQYF. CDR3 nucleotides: TGCAGTGCTAGAGATCGTAGGGGCGCGGATACGCAGTATTTT.

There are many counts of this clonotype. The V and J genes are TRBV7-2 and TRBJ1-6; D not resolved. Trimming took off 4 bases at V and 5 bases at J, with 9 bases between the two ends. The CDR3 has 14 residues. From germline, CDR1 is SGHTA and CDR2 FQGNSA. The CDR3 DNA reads TGTGCCAGCAGCTACCGGGAGGATAATTCACCCCTCCACTTT. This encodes CASSYREDNSPLHF.

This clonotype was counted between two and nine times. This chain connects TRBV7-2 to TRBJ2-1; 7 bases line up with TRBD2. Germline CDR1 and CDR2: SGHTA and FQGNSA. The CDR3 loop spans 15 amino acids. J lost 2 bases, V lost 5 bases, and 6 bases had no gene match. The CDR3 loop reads CASSNRDYPYNEQFF. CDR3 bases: TGTGCCAGCAGCAACCGGGACTACCCCTACAATGAGCAGTTCTTC.

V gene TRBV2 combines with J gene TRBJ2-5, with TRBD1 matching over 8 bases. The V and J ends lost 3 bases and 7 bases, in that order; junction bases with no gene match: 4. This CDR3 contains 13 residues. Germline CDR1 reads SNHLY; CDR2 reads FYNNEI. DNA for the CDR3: TGTGCCAGCAGTGACAGGGGGCGGGTGACCCAGTACTTC. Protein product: CASSDRGRVTQYF.

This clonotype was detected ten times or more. CDR3 coding DNA: TGTGCCAGCAGCACCCAGCGGGGGGAAGAGACCCAGTACTTC. This translates into CASSTQRGEETQYF. The chain has TRBV7-2 and TRBJ2-5, with 9 positions matching TRBD2. Germline loops: CDR1 SGHTA, CDR2 FQGNSA. V was clipped by 5 bases and J by 3 bases; unmatched bases: 4. CDR3 length: 14 residues.

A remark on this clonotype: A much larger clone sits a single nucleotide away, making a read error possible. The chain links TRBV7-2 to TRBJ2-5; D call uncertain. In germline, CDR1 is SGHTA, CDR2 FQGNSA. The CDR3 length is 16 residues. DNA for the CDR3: TGTGCCAGCAGCTTAGGGCCAGCGATAAACGAAGAGGCCCAGTACTTC. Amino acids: CASSLGPAINEEAQYF.

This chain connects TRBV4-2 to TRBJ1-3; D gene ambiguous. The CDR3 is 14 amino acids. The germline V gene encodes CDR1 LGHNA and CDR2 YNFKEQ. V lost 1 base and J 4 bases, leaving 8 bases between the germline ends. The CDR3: CASSQGSGGNTIYF. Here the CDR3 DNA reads TGTGCCAGCAGCCAAGGGTCAGGCGGAAACACCATATATTTT.

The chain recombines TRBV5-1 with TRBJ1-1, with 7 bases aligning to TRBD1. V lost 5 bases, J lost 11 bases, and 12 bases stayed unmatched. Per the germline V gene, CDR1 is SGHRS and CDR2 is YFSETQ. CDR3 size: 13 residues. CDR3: CASRMTGFEWAFF. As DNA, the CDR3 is TGCGCCAGCAGAATGACAGGGTTTGAATGGGCTTTCTTT.